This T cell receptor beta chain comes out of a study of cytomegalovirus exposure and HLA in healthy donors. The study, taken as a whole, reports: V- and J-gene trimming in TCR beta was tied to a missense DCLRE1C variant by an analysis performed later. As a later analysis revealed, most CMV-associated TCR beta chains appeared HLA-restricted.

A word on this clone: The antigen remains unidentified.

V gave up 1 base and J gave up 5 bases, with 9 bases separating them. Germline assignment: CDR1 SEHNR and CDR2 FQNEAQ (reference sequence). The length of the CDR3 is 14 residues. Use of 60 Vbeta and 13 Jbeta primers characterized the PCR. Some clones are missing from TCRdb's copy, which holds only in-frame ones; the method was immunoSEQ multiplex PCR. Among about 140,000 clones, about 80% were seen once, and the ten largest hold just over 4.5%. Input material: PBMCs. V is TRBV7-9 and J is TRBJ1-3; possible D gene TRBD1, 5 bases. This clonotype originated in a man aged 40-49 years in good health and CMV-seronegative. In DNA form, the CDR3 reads TGTGCCAGCAGCTTAGGAGACAGCCGAAACACCATATATTTT. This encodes CASSLGDSRNTIYF.